Sequencing of this T cell receptor (beta chain) was carried out in a study of beta chain features in type 1 diabetes (dated by TCRdb to 2017 to 2018). Regarding the complete study: Patients and healthy donors did not differ in mean age, gender distribution, total cell number or subset yield. Across all samples, 107,917,701 sorted cells were examined, and cell number per subset correlated strongly with RNA yield. In the study, recently diagnosed type 1 diabetes patients and matched healthy donors were compared on the TCRB repertoires of their sorted circulating CD4+ T cell subsets. Whereas all 30 or so donors provided naive and central memory subsets, regulatory and stem cell-like memory subsets were isolated from just 8 patients and roughly eight healthy donors.

Each donor gave one peripheral blood draw, roughly 0.11 L on average, collected into heparinised tubes. Naive, central memory, regulatory and stem cell-like memory CD4+ T cells were sorted on a BD FACSAria II using a panel including CD45RO, CCR7, CD25, CD127, CD95 and CD27. All sorted populations exceeded 98% purity. PBMCs were isolated right away by Lymphoprep density gradient centrifugation and were stained directly, without culture. So that batch effects would be minimized, each experiment stained and sorted samples in pairs, pairing one healthy donor with one patient. In regard to this clone: Which antigen it targets is not known. This likely traces to a read error, being one base from a far larger clone.

Study-level results and caveats: Naive, central memory and regulatory TCRB repertoires appeared to be more alike among patients than among healthy donors. In all four CD4+ subsets, TCRB CDR3 length was moderately but significantly shorter in type 1 diabetes patients. Because cDNA was sequenced instead of genomic DNA, highly expressing activated cells could be over-represented, though the groups showed no difference in activation or CD3 levels. PCR might favor shorter templates, but patient and control samples were amplified and corrected together, so any skew would affect both groups equally. Fewer insertions and more nucleotide deletions at VDJ recombination sites were observed in patients with type 1 diabetes, implying thymic rearrangement abnormalities. HLA sub-analyses involved small numbers of individuals, so any influence of HLA type on TCRB rearrangement remained unresolved.

All of the isolated RNA was reverse transcribed with the High Capacity cDNA Reverse Transcription Kit, so expressed TCRB transcripts were sequenced. Naive, central memory and regulatory T cell samples underwent deep immunoSEQ sequencing, averaging about 3.57 million total reads per sample. Sorted cells were lysed in RLT buffer and RNA was extracted with DNase-treated RNeasy Micro or Mini kits, depending on cell number. To prevent cross-contamination, every cell subset was processed on its own, while patient and healthy donor samples were processed together. Using the immunoSEQ multiplex PCR, TCRB sequences were amplified from cDNA into 87-bp fragments spanning the CDR3 region. The amplicons were sequenced using the Illumina HiSeq platform. Per the original workflow: Synthetic template baselines were used to correct PCR bias computationally, reads within Hamming distance 2 were collapsed, and singletons that could not be merged were discarded. Reads were aligned against IMGT to assign V, D and J genes, CDR3 length and insertions or deletions at six rearrangement sites. Within each subset, clonotype counts were normalized to sorted cell number, after which true diversity and Gini coefficients were computed with the tcR R package. The overlap coefficient, calculated on TCRB nucleotide sequences, was used to measure repertoire sharing. TCRdb mirrors the immuneACCESS table, restricted to in-frame sequences. Some clones are absent from its copies; in checked studies, under half trace to an unresolved V gene, and the reason for the others is unknown. The V and J calls and clone size were taken over from that table, and D and trimming were inferred from the DNA. In all, the sample holds 300,000 or so clones, and under 8.5% of those were seen once. The ten largest clones add up to less than 0.45% of the sample.

CDR1 and CDR2, per the germline V gene, are SQVTM and ANQGSEA. Spanning cysteine to phenylalanine, the CDR3 consists of 13 amino acids. The retained sequence is limited to the CDR3, 39 bases, with the frame set at the first base. The germline ends are 13 bases apart after V is trimmed by 7 bases and J by 1 base. Recombination joined TRBV29-1 with TRBJ2-5; perhaps TRBD1 is the D gene, with 5 bases matching. The sample consisted of central memory CD4+ T cells from blood. This receptor was taken from a woman younger than 35 in good health. Read as DNA, the sequence is TGCAGCGGTAGTAGACAGAGCCAAGAGACCCAGTACTTC. Its product reads: CSGSRQSQETQYF.